The 8 T cell receptor beta chains in this list originate from one sample, sequenced in a study of cytomegalovirus exposure and HLA in healthy donors. PCR used 60 Vbeta primers and 13 Jbeta primers. Sequenced by immunoSEQ multiplex PCR; TCRdb stores in-frame clones only, minus some. This sample contains about 58,000 clones. The source material was PBMCs. These receptor sequences come from a male donor in good health and CMV-seronegative.

V usage is TRBV28 and J usage is TRBJ2-7; 7 nucleotides agree with TRBD1. V was clipped by 1 base and J by 0 bases; unmatched bases: 3. Germline lookup yields CDR1 MDHEN and CDR2 SYDVKM. The CDR3 is made up of 15 amino acids. The CDR3 loop reads CASSLFPGGSYEQYF. CDR3 nucleotides: TGTGCCAGCAGTTTATTTCCAGGGGGCTCCTACGAGCAGTACTTC.

The chain couples TRBV9 to TRBJ2-2; 10 bases line up with TRBD1. The germline CDR1 and CDR2 sequences are SGDLS and YYNGEE. V lost 0 bases, J lost 7 bases, and 3 bases stayed unmatched. This CDR3 has 15 amino acids. This CDR3 reads CASSVGGQGYGELFF. The CDR3, as DNA: TGTGCCAGCAGCGTAGGGGGACAGGGGTACGGGGAGCTGTTTTTT.

In regard to this clone: The sample has other DNA sequences that encode this CDR3 too. For the CDR3, the DNA is TGTCCACCGCCCAAGGGGGCAGTCGACTCTGGAAACACCATATATTTT. It codes for CPPPKGAVDSGNTIYF. The V call is TRBV28, the J call TRBJ1-3; 7 nucleotides agree with TRBD1. CDR1 is MDHEN, CDR2 SYDVKM, per germline. The CDR3 loop spans 16 amino acids.

The chain combines TRBV28 with TRBJ2-6; 7 nucleotides align to TRBD2. Germline CDR1 MDHEN, CDR2 SYDVKM. The trim removed 6 bases at V and 4 bases at J, leaving 3 bases unmatched. The CDR3 consists of 14 residues. Here the CDR3 DNA reads TGTGCCAGCAGCCCGGGGGGAGGGGCCAACGTCCTGACTTTC. It translates to CASSPGGGANVLTF.

CDR3 sequence (DNA): TGTGCCAGCAGCTACGCTACTAGCACGGATGAGCAGTTCTTC. This translates into CASSYATSTDEQFF. This sequence joins TRBV2 and TRBJ2-1; D possibly corresponds to TRBD2 (6 bases). V lost 6 bases and J lost 8, with 17 bases in between. Germline values: CDR1 SNHLY, CDR2 FYNNEI. The CDR3 extends over 14 amino acids.

The chain is built from TRBV19 and TRBJ2-1, with a tentative D call TRBD2 (6 bases). The germline V gene has CDR1 LNHDA and CDR2 SQIVND (reference sequence). V lost 3 bases and J lost 10, with 7 bases in between. The CDR3 is 11 amino acids. For the CDR3, the DNA is TGTGCCAGTAGTATCGGGAGAGAGCAGTTCTTC. It codes for CASSIGREQFF.

The chain combines TRBV6-5 with TRBJ1-2, with a tentative D call TRBD1 (6 bases). V was pared by 0 bases and J by 6 bases, with 11 bases between. Germline V gene sequence: CDR1 MNHEY, CDR2 SVGAGI. This CDR3 region has 14 residues. In nucleotides, the CDR3 is TGTGCCAGCAGTTACTCGGCGCAGGGGAATGGCTACACCTTC. It yields the protein CASSYSAQGNGYTF.

The chain carries TRBV7-6 and TRBJ2-1; 8 bases fit TRBD1. In germline, CDR1 is SGHVS, CDR2 FNYEAQ. The ends lost 4 bases at V and 6 bases at J; junction bases unmatched: 5. The CDR3 runs to 14 residues. CDR3 nucleotides: TGTGCCAGCAGCTCGACAGACAGGGGCAATGAGCAGTTCTTC. This codes for CASSSTDRGNEQFF.